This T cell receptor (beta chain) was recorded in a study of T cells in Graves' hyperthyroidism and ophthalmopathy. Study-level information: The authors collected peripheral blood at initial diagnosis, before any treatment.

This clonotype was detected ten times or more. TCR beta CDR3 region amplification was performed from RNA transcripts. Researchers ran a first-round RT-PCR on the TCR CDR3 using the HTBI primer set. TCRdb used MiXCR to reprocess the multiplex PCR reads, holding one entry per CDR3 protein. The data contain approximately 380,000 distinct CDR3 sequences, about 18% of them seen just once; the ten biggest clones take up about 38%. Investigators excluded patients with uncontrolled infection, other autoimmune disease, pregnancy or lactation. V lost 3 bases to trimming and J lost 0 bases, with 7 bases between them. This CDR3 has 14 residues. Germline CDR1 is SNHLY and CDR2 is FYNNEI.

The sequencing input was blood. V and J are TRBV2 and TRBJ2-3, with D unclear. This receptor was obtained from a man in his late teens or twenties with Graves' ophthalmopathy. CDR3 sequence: CASSDGSSTDTQYF. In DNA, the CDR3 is TGTGCCAGCAGTGACGGATCTAGCACAGATACGCAGTATTTT. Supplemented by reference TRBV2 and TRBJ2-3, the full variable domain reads EPEVTQTPSHQVTQMGQEVILRCVPISNHLYFYWYRQILGQKVEFLVSFYNNEISEKSEIFDDQFSVERPDGSNFTLKIRSTKLEDSAMYFCASSDGSSTDTQYFGPGTRLTVL.